One and the same sample provided the 15 T cell receptor beta chains below, sequenced in a study of blood T cells in healthy people across ages. Primed by a sample-barcoded 5' primer and a J-beta primer mix, a second PCR proceeded for about 6 to 12 cycles. From the 5' RACE reads, TCRdb called clonotypes with MiXCR, one entry per CDR3 protein. The top ten clones hold around 3.4% of a sample with 600,000 to 800,000 distinct CDR3 sequences, around 20% of them seen once. Sample: blood. All receptors come from a man between 65 and 85 years old in good health.

This chain connects TRBV20-1 to TRBJ2-7, with no clear D. This CDR3 has 12 amino acids. The V and J ends lost 3 bases and 2 bases respectively, with 8 bases between them. CDR1 DFQATT and CDR2 SNEGSKA come from the germline V gene (reference sequence). The DNA of the CDR3 is TGCAGTGCTAGTGTACAGCCCTACGAGCAGTACTTC. It codes for CSASVQPYEQYF.

The genes are TRBV5-1 and TRBJ2-1; D may match TRBD1 or TRBD2 (6 bases each). Germline V gene sequence: CDR1 SGHRS, CDR2 YFSETQ. The CDR3 has 16 residues. V gave up 2 bases and J gave up 0 bases, with 12 bases separating them. CDR3 bases: TGCGCCAGCAGCTTATTAGGGGGGTCCTCCTACAATGAGCAGTTCTTC. Its translation: CASSLLGGSSYNEQFF.

This clonotype occurred a few times. The chain employs TRBV5-1 and TRBJ2-3, with D uncertain. This CDR3 is built from 16 residues. Trimming took 0 bases from V and 1 from J, leaving 12 bases between them. The germline CDR1 and CDR2 sequences are SGHRS and YFSETQ. The CDR3 sequence is CASSLASSGGTDTQYF. CDR3 DNA sequence: TGCGCCAGCAGCTTGGCCAGTAGTGGAGGCACAGATACGCAGTATTTT.

The chain recombines TRBV7-9 with TRBJ1-2, with 7 nucleotides matching TRBD1. The J segment lost 4 bases and the V segment lost 1 base, leaving 9 bases of the junction unmatched. Per the germline V gene, CDR1 is SEHNR and CDR2 is FQNEAQ (reference sequence). This CDR3 comprises 16 residues. The CDR3 DNA reads TGTGCCAGCAGCTTAGGCCTAGACAGGGTGGGCTATGGCTACACCTTC. Translating gives CASSLGLDRVGYGYTF. Based on the CDR3 plus reference TRBV7-9 and TRBJ1-2, the full variable domain is DTGVSQNPRHKITKRGQNVTFRCDPISEHNRLYWYRQTLGQGPEFLTYFQNEAQLEKSRLLSDRFSAERPKGSFSTLEIQRTEQGDSAMYLCASSLGLDRVGYGYTFGSGTRLTVV.

This clonotype was picked up a small number of times. The genes are TRBV6-2 or TRBV6-3 and TRBJ2-3; D is unclear. The last part of the DNA fits TRBJ1-5 better; the J call may be wrong. The CDR3 loop spans 15 amino acids. Germline V CDR1 and CDR2: MNHEY, SVGEGT. This CDR3 reads CASSYREWSTDTQHF. CDR3 coding DNA: TGTGCCAGCAGTTACCGGGAGTGGAGCACAGATACGCAGCATTTT.

V and J are TRBV25-1 and TRBJ2-5, with TRBD1 as a possible D gene (5 bases). This CDR3 has 14 residues. Germline loops: CDR1 MGHDK, CDR2 SYGVNS. V lost 3 bases, J lost 1 base, and 9 bases lay in between. CDR3 in DNA: TGTGCCAGCAGTGAGTTAAGGGGCCAAGAGACCCAGTACTTC. Its protein product is CASSELRGQETQYF.

This clonotype was observed a handful of times. The V gene is TRBV27, the J gene TRBJ2-7; 9 bases match TRBD2. Germline assignment: CDR1 MNHEY and CDR2 SMNVEV (reference sequence). Trimming took 10 bases from V and 3 from J; bases not matched to a gene: 13. The CDR3 loop spans 15 amino acids. CDR3 DNA sequence: TGTGCCACCAAGGGCGGGAGGGCCGGCAGCTACGAGCAGTACTTC. Protein sequence: CATKGGRAGSYEQYF.

This clonotype was counted only a few times. The rearrangement uses TRBV21-1 and TRBJ1-2; the table's D call of TRBD1 was not tested on the DNA. TRBV21-1 is classified as a pseudogene. This CDR3 comprises 14 residues. CDR3 sequence reads: CASSKTGQGSDYTF. In DNA form, the CDR3 reads TGTGCCAGCAGCAAAACCGGACAGGGTAGCGACTACACCTTC.

This clonotype came up a few times. The rearrangement joins TRBV20-1 to TRBJ2-5, with TRBD2 matching over 8 bases. The J call may be faulty, since TRBJ2-7 better matches the DNA end. CDR3 length equals 12 residues. Per the germline V gene, CDR1 is DFQATT and CDR2 is SNEGSKA (reference sequence). CDR3 sequence: CSAGAGAYEQYF. In DNA, the CDR3 is TGCAGTGCAGGAGCGGGAGCCTACGAGCAGTACTTC.

The V and J genes are TRBV30 and TRBJ1-5, with D uncertain. Germline loops: CDR1 GTSNPN, CDR2 SVGIG (reference sequence). V was pared by 0 bases and J by 3 bases, with 6 bases between. The CDR3 totals 13 residues. The CDR3 here is CAWSVDSNQPQHF. CDR3 DNA sequence: TGTGCCTGGAGTGTTGACTCCAATCAGCCCCAGCATTTT. The full variable domain, its missing parts supplied by reference TRBV30 and TRBJ1-5, is SQTIHQWPATLVQPVGSPLSLECTVEGTSNPNLYWYRQAAGRGLQLLFYSVGIGQISSEVPQNLSASRPQDRQFILSSKKLLLSDSGFYLCAWSVDSNQPQHFGDGTRLSIL.

The table lists this clonotype with a few counts. The chain is built from TRBV6-5 and TRBJ2-7; 7 bases fit TRBD2. CDR1 is MNHEY, CDR2 SVGAGI, per germline. J lost 3 bases, V lost 0 bases, and 8 bases had no gene match. The CDR3 contains 16 residues. The CDR3 is CASSYSGLAEIYEQYF. Here the CDR3 DNA reads TGTGCCAGCAGTTACTCAGGGCTAGCGGAGATCTACGAGCAGTACTTC.

A note on this clonotype: This sequence may be a read error, since a much larger clone differs from it by one base. This chain joins TRBV7-3 and TRBJ2-3, with D unresolved. Trimming left V 5 bases short and J 0 bases short, with 6 bases between. The CDR3 totals 13 residues. The germline CDR1 and CDR2 sequences are SGHTA and FQGTGA. The CDR3 reads CASSETSTDTQYF. In DNA form, the CDR3 reads TGTGCCAGCAGCGAAACTAGCACAGATACGCAGTATTTT.

The chain has TRBV9 and TRBJ1-1, with D unclear. CDR1 is SGDLS, CDR2 YYNGEE, per germline. CDR3 size: 15 residues. V dropped 0 bases and J dropped 0 bases, with 9 bases sitting between them. For the CDR3, the DNA is TGTGCCAGCAGCGTAGGGCCGAATTTGAACACTGAAGCTTTCTTT. Translated, it gives CASSVGPNLNTEAFF.

The chain is built from TRBV7-8 and TRBJ2-3; 11 positions agree with TRBD2. With V trimmed by 3 bases and J by 0 bases, 11 bases remained unmatched. The CDR3 is 19 amino acids. Germline lookup yields CDR1 SGHVS and CDR2 FQNEAQ. The CDR3 DNA reads TGTGCCAGCAGCTTTTCCCAACTAGCGGGAGTATCTAGCACAGATACGCAGTATTTT. Its protein product is CASSFSQLAGVSSTDTQYF. Together with reference TRBV7-8 and TRBJ2-3, the CDR3 gives the full variable domain: GAGVSQSPRYKVAKRGQDVALRCDPISGHVSLFWYQQALGQGPEFLTYFQNEAQLDKSGLPSDRFFAERPEGSVSTLKIQRTQQEDSAVYLCASSFSQLAGVSSTDTQYFGPGTRLTVL.

This clonotype showed up many times. The CDR3 nucleotides are TGTGCCAGCAGCTCCACCGTGAGCAGGGGGATCTATGGCTACACCTTC. Translation gives CASSSTVSRGIYGYTF. The J gene is TRBJ1-2, the V gene TRBV7-9; 7 bases line up with TRBD1. Germline loops: CDR1 SEHNR, CDR2 FQNEAQ (reference sequence). V gave up 4 bases and J gave up 4 bases; unmatched junction bases: 12. The CDR3 contains 16 residues.